This T cell receptor (beta chain) was sequenced during a study of T-cell reconstitution after alpha-beta-depleted transplantation in children. Germline assignment: CDR1 SEHNR and CDR2 FQNEAQ (reference sequence). The CDR3 loop spans 16 amino acids. V lost 1 base, J lost 1 base, and 14 bases lay in between. General study findings and limits: Expanded graft clones, several hundred of them, were reportedly the source of alpha-beta T cells about two months after transplant. For some patients, TCRbeta diversity was high at day 60 because of recipient T cells and thymic progenitors that survived.

This clonotype was observed a handful of times. Its antigen is still unknown. A library of TCRbeta sequences, prepared with unique molecular identifiers, was generated. TCRdb recomputed calls from the PCR reads with MiXCR, one row per CDR3 protein. The table has about 980,000 distinct CDR3 sequences, roughly 29% seen once. The sequence came from a boy younger than two who had a stem cell transplant for SCID, so the T cells may come from the graft donor. This chain connects TRBV7-9 to TRBJ2-7; tentatively, D is TRBD1 or TRBD2 (5 bases each). The material was PBMCs, mostly from graft donor cells, obtained 360 days after TCRalphabeta/CD19-depleted stem cell transplant. CDR3 protein: CASSLVRWGSSYEQYF. The CDR3, as DNA: TGTGCCAGCAGCTTAGTTCGGTGGGGGAGTTCCTACGAGCAGTACTTC.